This passage covers 15 T cell receptor beta chains from one sample sequenced in a study of CD8 T cells in ankylosing spondylitis. MiXCR was run by TCRdb on the 5' RACE reads, yielding one entry per CDR3 protein. The sample gives fewer than 650,000 distinct CDR3 sequences, 9.5% to 15% of which show up once; over 6.5% is in the top ten. Regarding the study as a whole: Within ankylosing spondylitis blood, a TCR beta motif made up of fewer than ten highly homologous variants appeared to be characteristic.

These TCRs' antigens remain unknown. The sample consisted of blood, either unsorted or a sorted T cell fraction (not recorded which). These receptors were obtained from a male donor with ankylosing spondylitis.

This rearrangement joins TRBV15 to TRBJ1-5; no clear D. The CDR3 spans 15 residues. The V and J ends lost 0 bases and 4 bases respectively, with 10 bases between them. Germline assignment: CDR1 LNHNV and CDR2 YYDKDF (reference sequence). CDR3 in amino acids: CATSRDSSVNQPQHF. CDR3 DNA: TGTGCCACCAGCAGAGATAGTTCAGTTAATCAGCCCCAGCATTTT. The complete variable domain, with remaining parts taken from reference TRBV15 and TRBJ1-5, reads DAMVIQNPRYQVTQFGKPVTLSCSQTLNHNVMYWYQQKSSQAPKLLFHYYDKDFNNEADTPDNFQSRRPNTSFCFLDIRSPGLGDTAMYLCATSRDSSVNQPQHFGDGTRLSIL.

This clonotype turned up a few times. The chain has TRBV6-1 and TRBJ1-4; TRBD1 aligns across 7 bases. Germline CDR1 and CDR2: MNHNS and SASEGT. The CDR3 covers 14 residues. J was trimmed by 8 bases and V by 6 bases; bases with no gene match: 9. CDR3 DNA sequence: TGTGCCAGCAGCGGAACTAGGGACAGCGAAAAACTGTTTTTT. This gives the protein CASSGTRDSEKLFF.

This clonotype was seen at least ten times. V is TRBV12-3 or TRBV12-4 and J is TRBJ2-3; the D call may be TRBD1 or TRBD2 (5 bases each). The CDR3 runs 14 residues. Trimming took off 7 bases at V and 1 base at J, with 12 bases between the two ends. The CDR3 region has the DNA TGTGCCAGCACCCCTACGGGACGCACAGATACGCAGTATTTT. This sequence encodes CASTPTGRTDTQYF.

The chain combines TRBV11-2 with TRBJ2-2; D ambiguous. V gave up 1 base and J gave up 7 bases, with 10 bases separating them. Germline CDR1 and CDR2: SGHAT and FQNNGV. The CDR3 consists of 14 residues. CDR3 sequence reads: CASSLVGGGGELFF. CDR3 nucleotide sequence: TGTGCCAGCAGCTTAGTGGGCGGCGGCGGGGAGCTGTTTTTT.

This CDR3 reads CASSSDGTSTNTGELFF. The CDR3 coding sequence is TGTGCCAGCAGCTCGGACGGGACTTCTACGAACACCGGGGAGCTGTTTTTT. This chain links TRBV7-2 with TRBJ2-2, with D perhaps TRBD2 (6 bases). CDR1 and CDR2 from the germline V gene are SGHTA and FQGNSA. CDR3 length: 17 residues. The V end was cut by 4 bases, the J end by 0 bases, with 15 bases between.

The chain employs TRBV5-1 and TRBJ2-7; 7 nucleotides match TRBD1. Germline V gives CDR1 SGHRS, CDR2 YFSETQ. Germline trimming cut 0 bases from V and 6 bases from J; bases unmatched to any gene: 6. The CDR3 covers 14 residues. For the CDR3, the DNA is TGCGCCAGCAGCTTGGGTGACAGGGCCGGCGAGCAGTACGTC. It translates to CASSLGDRAGEQYV.

The rearrangement joins TRBV5-6 to TRBJ2-3; no clear D. In germline, CDR1 is SGHDT, CDR2 YYEEEE. V was cut by 3 bases and J by 5 bases, with 4 bases left in between. The CDR3 is 11 residues long. The CDR3 region is CASSYQDTQYF. The CDR3 region has the DNA TGTGCCAGCAGCTACCAAGATACGCAGTATTTT.

This chain uses TRBV5-1 with TRBJ2-3; 7 bases fit TRBD2. V trimming: 4 bases; J trimming: 4 bases; junction bases outside the gene matches: 12. The germline V gene has CDR1 SGHRS and CDR2 YFSETQ. The CDR3 is 16 residues long. Here the CDR3 reads CASSPGTTRRADTQYF. CDR3 sequence (DNA): TGCGCCAGCAGCCCGGGGACTACCCGGAGGGCAGATACGCAGTATTTT.

This clonotype was observed a few times. The genes are TRBV5-5 and TRBJ2-1; TRBD2 agrees at 11 bases. The junction had 12 bases not matched to a gene; V was cut back by 0 bases and J by 16 bases. The CDR3 totals 15 residues. CDR1 is SGHKS and CDR2 is YYEKEE in the germline V gene (reference sequence). The CDR3 spells CASSLVLAGDPLGFF. CDR3 DNA: TGTGCCAGCAGCTTGGTACTAGCGGGAGACCCCTTGGGATTCTTC.

Only a few counts were recorded for this clonotype. The chain has TRBV5-1 and TRBJ2-1, with 8 bases identical to TRBD2. The CDR3 has 16 residues. J gave up 4 bases and V 1 base, and 7 bases lay outside the gene matches. Germline values: CDR1 SGHRS, CDR2 YFSETQ. The CDR3 reads CASSLSPTSVYNEQFF. For the CDR3, the DNA is TGCGCCAGCAGCTTGTCACCGACTAGCGTGTACAATGAGCAGTTCTTC.

This clonotype was found many times. The chain joins TRBV12-3 or TRBV12-4 to TRBJ2-4; D might be TRBD1 (6 bases). Trimming pared 7 bases from V and 7 bases from J, leaving 20 bases between. The CDR3 consists of 15 residues. The CDR3 DNA sequence: TGTGCCAGCACGAACCTTCAGGGGATCCGGAACATTCAGTACTTC. It translates to CASTNLQGIRNIQYF.

The DNA of the CDR3 is TGTGCCAGCAGCTTAGACAGGTTCGGAGAAAAACTGTTTTTT. Amino acid sequence: CASSLDRFGEKLFF. The rearrangement links TRBV11-2 to TRBJ1-4; D uncertain. In germline, CDR1 is SGHAT, CDR2 FQNNGV. The CDR3 spans 14 residues. Between the trimmed V and J ends, which lost 0 bases and 8 bases, there was a span of 10 bases. Looking up the rest from reference TRBV11-2 and TRBJ1-4 gives the full variable domain: EAGVAQSPRYKIIEKRQSVAFWCNPISGHATLYWYQQILGQGPKLLIQFQNNGVVDDSQLPKDRFSAERLKGVDSTLKIQPAKLEDSAVYLCASSLDRFGEKLFFGSGTQLSVL.

V and J are TRBV3-1 and TRBJ1-1, with D uncertain. V was cut by 3 bases and J by 7 bases, with 18 bases left in between. The germline CDR1 and CDR2 sequences are LGHDT and YNNKEL (reference sequence). CDR3 length: 15 residues. CDR3 region: CASSHVGLSTIEAFF. CDR3 coding DNA: TGTGCCAGCAGCCATGTCGGACTTTCCACCATTGAAGCTTTCTTT.

This clonotype was recorded a few times. The CDR3, as DNA: TGTGCCAGCAGGGTCAACATAGGGGCGGATTCACCCCTCCACTTT. It encodes CASRVNIGADSPLHF. This chain links TRBV11-2 with TRBJ1-6; possible D gene TRBD1, 5 bases. The V and J ends lost 6 bases and 8 bases respectively, with 17 bases between them. There are 15 residues in the CDR3. The germline V gene has CDR1 SGHAT and CDR2 FQNNGV.

The chain has TRBV7-9 and TRBJ2-7; 7 bases map to TRBD1. The CDR3 totals 14 residues. After removal of 7 bases from V and 0 bases from J, the junction contained 6 bases not matched to a gene. The germline gives CDR1 SEHNR, CDR2 FQNEAQ (reference sequence). The CDR3 is CASTTGASSYEQYF. CDR3 bases: TGTGCCAGCACCACAGGGGCCAGCTCCTACGAGCAGTACTTC.